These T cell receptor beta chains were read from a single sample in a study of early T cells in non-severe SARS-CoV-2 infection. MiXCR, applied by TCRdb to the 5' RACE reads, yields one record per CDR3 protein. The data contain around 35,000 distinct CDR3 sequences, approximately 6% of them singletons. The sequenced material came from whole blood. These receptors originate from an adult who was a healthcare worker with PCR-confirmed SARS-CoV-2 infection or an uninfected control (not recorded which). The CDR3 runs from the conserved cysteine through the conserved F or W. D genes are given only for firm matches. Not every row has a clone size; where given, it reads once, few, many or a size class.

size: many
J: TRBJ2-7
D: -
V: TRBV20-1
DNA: TGCAGTGCTGGATACTACGAGCAGTACTTC
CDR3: CSAGYYEQYF

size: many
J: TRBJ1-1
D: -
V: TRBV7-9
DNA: TGTGCCAGCAGCTTAACAGGAATTATGAACACTGAAGCTTTCTTT
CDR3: CASSLTGIMNTEAFF

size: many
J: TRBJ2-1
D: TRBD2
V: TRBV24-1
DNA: TGTGCCACCAGTGATCCGGGACTAGCGGGCTACAATGAGCAGTTCTTC
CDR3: CATSDPGLAGYNEQFF

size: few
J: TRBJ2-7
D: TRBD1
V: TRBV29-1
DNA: TGCAGCGTGGATTTTGGACAGGGTGCCACCTACGAGCAGTACTTC
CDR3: CSVDFGQGATYEQYF

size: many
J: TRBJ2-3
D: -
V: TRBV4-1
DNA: TGCGCCAGCAGCCAAGGGATTGAGGTGAAGCAGTATTTT
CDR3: CASSQGIEVKQYF

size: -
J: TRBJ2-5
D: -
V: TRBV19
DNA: TGTGCCAGTAGTACCGTCGACAGGCAAGAGACCCAGTACTTC
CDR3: CASSTVDRQETQYF

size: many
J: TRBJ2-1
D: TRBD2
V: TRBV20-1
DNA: TGCAGTGCCCCGACTAGCGGGAGGGCCCCACAGTTCTTC
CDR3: CSAPTSGRAPQFF

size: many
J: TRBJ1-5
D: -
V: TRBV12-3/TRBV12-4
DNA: TGTGCCAGCTGCGAACCAAGGGAGCCCCAGCATTTT
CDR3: CASCEPREPQHF

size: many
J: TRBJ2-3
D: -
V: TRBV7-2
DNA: TGTGCCAGCAGCCGGGACTTCAGCACAGATACGCAGTATTTT
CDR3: CASSRDFSTDTQYF

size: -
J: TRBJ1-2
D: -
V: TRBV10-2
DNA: TGCGCCAGCAGTGGTGGGGTATATGGCTACACCTTC
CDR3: CASSGGVYGYTF

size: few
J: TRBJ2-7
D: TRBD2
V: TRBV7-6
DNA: TGTGCCAGCAGCCTCGCCATAGGACTAGCGGGTGAGCAGTACTTC
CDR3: CASSLAIGLAGEQYF

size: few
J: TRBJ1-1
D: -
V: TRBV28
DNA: TGTGCCAGCAGTTCCCCCGGGTCGAACACTGAAGCTTTCTTT
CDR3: CASSSPGSNTEAFF

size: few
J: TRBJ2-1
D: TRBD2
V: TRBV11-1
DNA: TGTGCCAGCAGGTTAGCGGGACCCTCCTACAATGAGCAGTTCTTC
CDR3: CASRLAGPSYNEQFF

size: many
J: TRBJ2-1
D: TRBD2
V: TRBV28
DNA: TGTGCCAGCAGTTTATTTACTAGCGGAGACAATGAGCAGTTCTTC
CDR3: CASSLFTSGDNEQFF

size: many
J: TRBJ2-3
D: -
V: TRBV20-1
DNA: TGCAGTGTAAGGCTTTCAAACACAGATACGCAGTATTTT
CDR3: CSVRLSNTDTQYF

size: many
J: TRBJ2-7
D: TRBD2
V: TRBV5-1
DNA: TGCGCCAGCAGCCCTACACCGACAGGGTCGCTAGCGGGACAAGAGGAGCAGTACTTC
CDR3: CASSPTPTGSLAGQEEQYF

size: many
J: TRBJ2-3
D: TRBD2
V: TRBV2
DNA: TGTGCCAGCAGGACGGGGACTATATCCACAGATACGCAGTATTTT
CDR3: CASRTGTISTDTQYF

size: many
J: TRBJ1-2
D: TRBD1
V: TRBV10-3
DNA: TGTGCCATCTTGCGGGACAGGGAAACTAGTGGCTATGGCTACACCTTC
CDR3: CAILRDRETSGYGYTF

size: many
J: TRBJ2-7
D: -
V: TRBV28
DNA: TGTGCCAGCAGTTTCCCCGGAACCGAGCAGTACTTC
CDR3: CASSFPGTEQYF